One and the same sample provided the 4 T cell receptor beta chains below, sequenced in a study of T cells in Graves' hyperthyroidism and ophthalmopathy. There were TCR beta CDR3 regions amplified from RNA transcripts. First-round RT-PCR targeting the TCR CDR3 was performed with the HTBI primer set. MiXCR, run by TCRdb on the multiplex PCR reads, gives a single entry per CDR3 protein. The sample contains over 200,000 distinct CDR3 sequences, approximately 14% of which appear only once. The source material was blood. The receptors come from a woman between 35 and 50 years old with Graves' hyperthyroidism that later progressed to Graves' ophthalmopathy.

This clonotype has at least ten counts. This chain joins TRBV10-2 and TRBJ2-1, with D hard to call. The V gene lost 0 bases and the J gene lost 3 bases, with 9 bases spanning the gap. CDR1 is WSHSY, CDR2 SAAADI, per germline. The CDR3 runs to 15 residues. This CDR3 reads CASSESFNSYNEQFF. The CDR3 DNA follows: TGCGCCAGCAGTGAGTCGTTTAACAGCTACAATGAGCAGTTCTTC.

This clonotype was detected ten times or more. This chain links TRBV10-3 with TRBJ1-1; TRBD1 matches 7 bases. There are 13 residues in the CDR3. Trimming cost V 3 bases and J 6 bases; bases outside gene matches: 4. Germline CDR1 reads ENHRY; CDR2 reads SYGVKD. The CDR3 DNA reads TGTGCCATCAGTGAAACAGGGGTAGCTGAAGCTTTCTTT. It specifies CAISETGVAEAFF.

Ten or more counts support this clonotype. The chain recombines TRBV5-1 with TRBJ1-1; D perhaps matches TRBD1 (5 bases). This CDR3 is built from 14 residues. Germline CDR1 SGHRS, CDR2 YFSETQ. Between the trimmed V and J ends, which lost 4 bases and 5 bases, there was a span of 15 bases. The CDR3, as DNA: TGCGCCAGCAGCCTCTTAAATGAGGGGACTGAAGCTTTCTTT. Amino acid sequence: CASSLLNEGTEAFF.

This clonotype came up a few times. This could be a read error, since a much larger clone is one nucleotide away. The rearrangement uses TRBV20-1 and TRBJ2-2, with a tentative D call TRBD1 (5 bases). Trimming removed 2 bases at V and 0 bases at J, with 10 bases between. The germline CDR1 and CDR2 sequences are DFQATT and SNEGSKA (reference sequence). The CDR3 contains 15 residues. CDR3 residues: CSARRGTSNTGELFF. CDR3 coding DNA: TGCAGTGCTAGAAGGGGCACCTCGAACACCGGGGAGCTGTTTTTT.